These 21 T cell receptor beta chains originate from one sample sequenced in a study of blood T cell repertoires in COVID-19. Libraries were prepared by immunoSEQ multiplex PCR; TCRdb keeps only in-frame clonotypes and omits some of them. The sample consists of over 150,000 clones, over 60% of them appearing once. The sample consisted of peripheral blood. These receptors came from an elderly man with acute or convalescent COVID-19.

This sequence joins TRBV6-2 or TRBV6-3 and TRBJ2-7; 9 positions agree with TRBD1. The CDR3 sequence is 14 residues long. The V gene end was trimmed by 7 bases and the J gene end by 5 bases; junction bases not matched to a gene: 9. Germline values: CDR1 MNHEY, CDR2 SVGEGT. The chain's CDR3 is CASTPGTGWNEQYF. The CDR3 DNA sequence: TGTGCCAGCACCCCGGGGACAGGGTGGAACGAGCAGTACTTC.

The rearrangement uses TRBV29-1 and TRBJ2-5; D gene uncertain. V lost 3 bases, J lost 0 bases, and 5 bases lay in between. Looked up from germline, CDR1 is SQVTM and CDR2 is ANQGSEA. The CDR3 sequence is 12 residues long. The CDR3, as DNA: TGCAGCGTTGATGACAACCAAGAGACCCAGTACTTC. It codes for CSVDDNQETQYF.

This clone was recorded only once. V and J are TRBV5-5 and TRBJ2-2, with TRBD2 identical over 12 bases. J lost 6 bases, V lost 5 bases, and 5 bases had no gene match. Germline-derived CDR1 and CDR2 are SGHKS and YYEKEE (reference sequence). The CDR3 spans 15 residues. DNA of the CDR3: TGTGCCAGCAGTTCTAGCGGGGGGGCCGCCGGGGAGCTGTTTTTT. Translated, it gives CASSSSGGAAGELFF.

The CDR3 nucleotides are TGCGCCAGCAGCCAAGTCTCTAGCGGGGGGGGAGATACGCAGTATTTT. It encodes CASSQVSSGGGDTQYF. The V gene is TRBV4-1, the J gene TRBJ2-3, with 12 bases fitting TRBD2. This CDR3 comprises 16 residues. Germline values: CDR1 MGHRA, CDR2 YSYEKL. Losses at the gene ends were 1 base for V and 5 bases for J; bases not matched to a gene: 4.

The sample holds one count of this clone. This rearrangement joins TRBV7-2 to TRBJ1-5; D call uncertain. Trimming left V 4 bases short and J 2 bases short, with 12 bases between. The CDR3 is 15 residues long. Germline loops: CDR1 SGHTA, CDR2 FQGNSA. The chain's CDR3 is CASSYRGSGNQPQHF. CDR3 sequence (DNA): TGTGCCAGCAGCTACCGAGGGTCGGGCAATCAGCCCCAGCATTTT.

The chain recombines TRBV4-1 with TRBJ2-3; 8 bases align to TRBD2. This CDR3 comprises 17 residues. Losses at the gene ends were 3 bases for V and 0 bases for J; bases not matched to a gene: 8. CDR1 and CDR2 (germline): MGHRA, YSYEKL. The CDR3: CASSHLSRGGSTDTQYF. Written as DNA, the CDR3 is TGCGCCAGCAGCCACCTCTCCCGGGGGGGAAGCACAGATACGCAGTATTTT.

The rearrangement links TRBV18 to TRBJ1-1, with D tentatively TRBD1 (6 bases). V shed 3 bases and J shed 10 bases, with 15 bases lying between them. The CDR3 totals 13 residues. Germline loops: CDR1 KGHSH, CDR2 LQKENI. As DNA, the CDR3 is TGTGCCAGCTCACCGCAGTACAGGGAGGGAGCTTTCTTT. This translates into CASSPQYREGAFF.

This clone showed up just once. The DNA for the CDR3 is TGTGCCAGCAGCTTAGGGCCTAGCGTCGATACGCAGTATTTT. This sequence encodes CASSLGPSVDTQYF. The V call is TRBV7-7, the J call TRBJ2-3, with D possibly TRBD2 on 6 matching bases. V lost 1 base, J lost 6 bases, and 11 bases lay in between. Germline V gene data show CDR1 as SSHAT and CDR2 as FNYEAQ (reference sequence). CDR3 length: 14 residues.

J is TRBJ2-2 and V is TRBV19; TRBD1 matches at 8 bases. The CDR3 length is 16 residues. CDR1 and CDR2 (germline): LNHDA, SQIVND (reference sequence). V was clipped by 5 bases and J by 5 bases; unmatched bases: 10. The DNA for the CDR3 is TGTGCCAGTAGTTCCCCGGACAGGGTGGGGACCGGGGAGCTGTTTTTT. Translating gives CASSSPDRVGTGELFF.

The genes are TRBV7-9 and TRBJ1-1; TRBD1 matches 7 bases. CDR3 size: 14 residues. V lost 5 bases, J lost 1 base, and 4 bases stayed unmatched. Germline loops: CDR1 SEHNR, CDR2 FQNEAQ (reference sequence). CDR3 loop: CASSDGTANTEAFF. The DNA for the CDR3 is TGTGCCAGCAGCGACGGGACAGCGAACACTGAAGCTTTCTTT.

The chain is built from TRBV7-2 and TRBJ1-1, with TRBD1 identical over 7 bases. V lost 5 bases, J lost 7 bases, and 7 bases stayed unmatched. The CDR3 extends over 13 amino acids. Per germline, CDR1 SGHTA and CDR2 FQGNSA. The DNA of the CDR3 is TGTGCCAGCAGCGAACAACAGGGGCTTGAAGCTTTCTTT. Translated, it gives CASSEQQGLEAFF.

V is TRBV6-5 and J is TRBJ1-6; unclear D gene. The germline gives CDR1 MNHEY, CDR2 SVGAGI. The V gene lost 5 bases and the J gene lost 9 bases, with 14 bases spanning the gap. The CDR3 runs to 14 residues. CDR3 nucleotides: TGTGCCAGCAGTCGGACGCCGGGGAGTTCACCCCTCCACTTT. Translated, it gives CASSRTPGSSPLHF.

The chain couples TRBV6-5 to TRBJ1-2, with TRBD1 matching 8 bases. The germline CDR1 and CDR2 sequences are MNHEY and SVGAGI. The CDR3 has 13 amino acids. V trimming: 6 bases; J trimming: 6 bases; junction bases outside the gene matches: 6. For the CDR3, the DNA is TGTGCCAGCAGCATGACAGGGGAAGATGGCTACACCTTC. Translation: CASSMTGEDGYTF.

The chain has TRBV11-3 and TRBJ1-1; 7 bases are shared with TRBD1. V lost 8 bases to trimming and J lost 0 bases; unmatched junction nucleotides: 6. Germline assignment: CDR1 SGHNT and CDR2 YENEEA. CDR3 length equals 14 residues. In DNA, the CDR3 is TGTGCCAGCGGGCAACAGGGGTTGAACACTGAAGCTTTCTTT. Translated: CASGQQGLNTEAFF.

The chain joins TRBV29-1 to TRBJ1-2, with 8 bases lining up with TRBD1. From germline, CDR1 is SQVTM and CDR2 ANQGSEA. After removal of 7 bases from V and 8 bases from J, the junction contained 12 bases not matched to a gene. This CDR3 is 13 amino acids long. The CDR3 DNA reads as TGCAGCGCAAACAGGGGGGTTGAGAGAGGCTACACCTTC. Its protein product is CSANRGVERGYTF.

This clone came up a few times. The chain is built from TRBV5-1 and TRBJ1-1; TRBD1 matches at 7 bases. The germline V gene encodes CDR1 SGHRS and CDR2 YFSETQ. The junction had 6 bases not matched to a gene; V was cut back by 0 bases and J by 4 bases. The CDR3 is 15 residues long. The CDR3 DNA follows: TGCGCCAGCAGCTTGGCAGGGGGAGATCGCACTGAAGCTTTCTTT. As protein: CASSLAGGDRTEAFF.

In DNA form, the CDR3 reads TGTGCCAGCAGTTCCGCAGGGCGGGAGACCCAGTACTTC. Translation gives CASSSAGRETQYF. The genes are TRBV6-2 or TRBV6-3 and TRBJ2-5, with D perhaps TRBD1 (5 bases). Trimming shortened V by 4 bases and J by 5 bases, and 11 bases separated the two germline ends. The germline V gene has CDR1 MNHEY and CDR2 SVGEGT. The CDR3 length is 13 residues.

The chain uses TRBV24-1 and TRBJ2-4, with D possibly matching TRBD1 (5 bases). The CDR3 sequence is 14 residues long. Germline assignment: CDR1 KGHDR and CDR2 SFDVKD. V lost 1 base, J lost 8 bases, and 11 bases lay in between. The CDR3 DNA reads TGTGCCACCAGTGATTTAGGGGATGGGGACATTCAGTACTTC. Encoded protein: CATSDLGDGDIQYF.

The chain links TRBV6-2 or TRBV6-3 to TRBJ2-3; 8 bases fit TRBD1. The J segment lost 3 bases and the V segment lost 5 bases, leaving 7 bases of the junction unmatched. The CDR3 extends over 15 amino acids. The germline V gene encodes CDR1 MNHEY and CDR2 SVGEGT. CDR3: CASSGQGLRTDTQYF. The CDR3 DNA reads TGTGCCAGCAGTGGACAGGGCCTCCGGACAGATACGCAGTATTTT.

This chain joins TRBV7-2 and TRBJ2-1, with 9 bases fitting TRBD2. This CDR3 is 16 amino acids long. Germline assignment: CDR1 SGHTA and CDR2 FQGNSA. J lost 5 bases, V lost 0 bases, and 5 bases had no gene match. The CDR3 nucleotides read TGTGCCAGCAGCTTAGCGCGGGGGGGACCACACAATGAGCAGTTCTTC. Translating gives CASSLARGGPHNEQFF.

V usage is TRBV11-3 and J usage is TRBJ2-3, with 8 bases fitting TRBD2. The ends lost 2 bases at V and 7 bases at J; junction bases unmatched: 8. From germline, CDR1 is SGHNT and CDR2 YENEEA. CDR3 size: 15 residues. The CDR3 DNA sequence: TGTGCCAGCAGCTTAAGTCCGAGCGGGGGATATACGCAGTATTTT. Translated, it gives CASSLSPSGGYTQYF.